A selection of T cell receptor beta chains follows, all from one sample in a study of cytomegalovirus exposure and HLA in healthy donors. Data came from immunoSEQ multiplex PCR; TCRdb stores just in-frame clones and leaves some out. The data contain around 88,000 clones, 60% to 85% of them singletons. What was sequenced was PBMCs. The source is a man between 50 and 59 years old in good health and CMV-seropositive. CDR3s include the opening cysteine and the closing phenylalanine or tryptophan. The D gene is left open where the match is weak. Size is stated for part of the rows, as once, few or many counts, or as a class when the clone is expanded.

cdr3_nt cdr3_aa d_call clone_size j_call v_call
TGTGCCAGCAGTTACTCGGAGGGGCAAAACTATGGCTACACCTTC CASSYSEGQNYGYTF NA NA TRBJ1-2 TRBV6-5
TGCGCCAGCAGCCCCAGGGGGACCCAGTACTTC CASSPRGTQYF NA NA TRBJ2-5 TRBV4-3
TGCGCCAGCAGCATCCGGACAGGGAACCTGTATGGCTACACCTTC CASSIRTGNLYGYTF TRBD1 NA TRBJ1-2 TRBV5-1
TGTGCCAGCAGCTTAGGGGGGAGGGTTCCTGGGGAGCTGTTTTTT CASSLGGRVPGELFF NA NA TRBJ2-2 TRBV9
TGTGCCAGCAGTCTGGGCGCGGGAACAGATACGCAGTATTTT CASSLGAGTDTQYF NA NA TRBJ2-3 TRBV28
TGTGCCAGCAGCGCGACAGGGTACACCGGGGAGCTGTTTTTT CASSATGYTGELFF TRBD1 NA TRBJ2-2 TRBV9
TGTGCCAGCAGCTTGGGGACACAAGCCTACGAGCAGTACTTC CASSLGTQAYEQYF NA NA TRBJ2-7 TRBV7-9
TGCGCCAGCAGCTTAGACAATCCTGTTCCAGATACGCAGTATTTT CASSLDNPVPDTQYF NA NA TRBJ2-3 TRBV5-1
TGCGCCAGCAGCCCGCTCTCGGCGGGGGGCCCGAACACCGGGGAGCTGTTTTTT CASSPLSAGGPNTGELFF TRBD2 NA TRBJ2-2 TRBV4-3
TGTGCCAGCAGTGGAACAGGGATCTATGGCTACACCTTC CASSGTGIYGYTF NA NA TRBJ1-2 TRBV6-1
TGTGCCAGTAGAAGTACGGACTCAACTAATGAAAAACTGTTTTTT CASRSTDSTNEKLFF NA NA TRBJ1-4 TRBV19
TGTGCCAGCAGCGTGACTAGCGGGGGGAGCACAGATACGCAGTATTTT CASSVTSGGSTDTQYF TRBD2 NA TRBJ2-3 TRBV7-9
TGTGCCAGCCGGGGGAGCAATCAGCCCCAGCATTTT CASRGSNQPQHF NA NA TRBJ1-5 TRBV6-1
TGTGCCAGCAGTTACCTCCGACCGGGGAAGGGCGGGGAGCTGTTTTTT CASSYLRPGKGGELFF NA once TRBJ2-2 TRBV6-5
TGTGCCAGCAGTTCTAAAAATCAGCCCCAGCATTTT CASSSKNQPQHF NA NA TRBJ1-5 TRBV27
TGTGCCAGCAGTTTCATTAGCTCCTACGAGCAGTACTTC CASSFISSYEQYF NA NA TRBJ2-7 TRBV28
TGTGCCAGCAGCCGAGGGGGGGCCGGGGAGCTGTTTTTT CASSRGGAGELFF NA NA TRBJ2-2 TRBV5-6
TGTGCCAGACTCTCAAAGGGGGTCACCTACGAGCAGTACTTC CARLSKGVTYEQYF NA NA TRBJ2-7 TRBV6-5
TGTGCCAGCAGTTACGCGTTAACCACTGAAGCTTTCTTT CASSYALTTEAFF NA few TRBJ1-1 TRBV6-5
TGTGCCAGCAGTCGACAGGGGTATAATTCACCCCTCCACTTT CASSRQGYNSPLHF TRBD1 NA TRBJ1-6 TRBV6-5
TGTGCCAGCAACTCAGGGTTGGAGAACACTGAAGCTTTCTTT CASNSGLENTEAFF NA NA TRBJ1-1 TRBV25-1
TGCGCCAGCAGCCAAGGATCGGGAATTAGCAATCAGCCCCAGCATTTT CASSQGSGISNQPQHF NA NA TRBJ1-5 TRBV4-1
TGTGCCAGCAGTCCGCACAGGGTTGGGATAATTGAAAAACTGTTTTTT CASSPHRVGIIEKLFF NA NA TRBJ1-4 TRBV27
TGTGCCAGCAGCCCTACCAGACCGGGACAGGTACAGGACGAGCAGTACTTC CASSPTRPGQVQDEQYF TRBD1 NA TRBJ2-7 TRBV7-2
TGCGCCAGCAGCCAAGATAGAACCTCGGGAGGGACCCAGTACTTC CASSQDRTSGGTQYF TRBD2 NA TRBJ2-5 TRBV4-3
TGTGCCAGCAGTTACAACCCAGCAGGGGGGCTAAATGGCTACACCTTC CASSYNPAGGLNGYTF TRBD1 NA TRBJ1-2 TRBV6-5
TGTGCCAGCAGTACCCGACAGGCTCCCTACGAGCAGTACTTC CASSTRQAPYEQYF NA once TRBJ2-7 TRBV6-5
TGCGCCAGCAGCCCCACGACGGGGATCTATGGCTACACCTTC CASSPTTGIYGYTF NA NA TRBJ1-2 TRBV4-3
TGTGCCAGCAGCTTAGGATCGCGGGGGGGCTGGGATGAGCAGTTCTTC CASSLGSRGGWDEQFF TRBD2 NA TRBJ2-1 TRBV7-8
TGTGCCAGCTGGAGGAATATGGATACGCAGTATTTT CASWRNMDTQYF NA few TRBJ2-3 TRBV5-5
TGCAGCGGGGGCCTCCAAGAGACCCAGTACTTC CSGGLQETQYF NA NA TRBJ2-5 TRBV29-1
TGTGCTAGCAGTGCCCGGGACTCGAACACCGGGGAGCTGTTTTTT CASSARDSNTGELFF NA NA TRBJ2-2 TRBV7-7
TGTGCCAGCAGCCTAGAGGGACAGCGCTCAAGGGAGCTGTTTTTT CASSLEGQRSRELFF TRBD1 NA TRBJ2-2 TRBV9
TGTGCCAGTAGGGCTGATAGCAATCAGCCCCAGCATTTT CASRADSNQPQHF NA NA TRBJ1-5 TRBV19
TGTGCCAGCAGGGGCTACACTGAAGCTTTCTTT CASRGYTEAFF NA few TRBJ1-1 TRBV13
TGTGCCAGCAGCTTGGAGATGGGCAGGGTCGGGGAGCTGTTTTTT CASSLEMGRVGELFF NA NA TRBJ2-2 TRBV5-5
TGTGCCAGCAGCCGTAGCGGGGGAGGGGCCCAGTACTTC CASSRSGGGAQYF TRBD2 few TRBJ2-5 TRBV5-6
TGTGCCAGCAGCATGGACTGGTTACCGGACTATGGCTACCCCTTC CASSMDWLPDYGYPF NA NA TRBJ1-2 TRBV5-4
TGTGCCTGGACAACAGCGGGGGGGAGAGATACGCAGTATTTT CAWTTAGGRDTQYF TRBD2 NA TRBJ2-3 TRBV30
TGCGCCAGCAGCGACGCCGCAGGGGCCGGGGAGACCCAGTACTTC CASSDAAGAGETQYF NA NA TRBJ2-5 TRBV5-1
TGTGCCAGTCGGCGTGTCGCGGAGGCTGAGCAGCGAAAAGCTTTCTTT CASRRVAEAEQRKAFF NA once TRBJ1-1 TRBV19
TGTGCCAGCAGTGTTCAGGGGGAGTTCTTC CASSVQGEFF TRBD1 NA TRBJ2-1 TRBV2
TGCGCCAGCAGCCAAGGTGGAGGACCTAATGAAAAACTGTTTTTT CASSQGGGPNEKLFF NA NA TRBJ1-4 TRBV4-3
TGCGCCAGCAGCTTGGGGGCGGCAGGGCCCTCGGAGACCCAGTACTTC CASSLGAAGPSETQYF NA NA TRBJ2-5 TRBV5-1
TGTGCCAGCAGTATCCACAGGGGTGGGACCGGGGAGCTGTTTTTT CASSIHRGGTGELFF TRBD1 NA TRBJ2-2 TRBV28
TGCGCCAGCAGCCAAGACGGCAGCTCAGGGGAAAAACTGTTTTTT CASSQDGSSGEKLFF NA NA TRBJ1-4 TRBV4-1
TGTGCCAGCAGTCGCTTCCTGGGGGCGGATTCACCCCTCAACTTT CASSRFLGADSPLNF NA NA TRBJ1-6 TRBV6-5
TGTGCCAGCAGCCAGACAGGTACTTCCATGAACACTGAAGCTTTCTTT CASSQTGTSMNTEAFF NA once TRBJ1-1 TRBV4-2
TGCGCCAGCAGCGGGAACAGGGGTTCGGCCGGGGAGCTGTTTTTT CASSGNRGSAGELFF TRBD1 NA TRBJ2-2 TRBV5-1
TGCGCCAGCAGCCAAGACCAGGGGAATTCACCCCTCCACTTT CASSQDQGNSPLHF NA NA TRBJ1-6 TRBV4-3
TGTGCCAGCAGTTACCCCCAACAGGGGCAACAGCCCCAGCATTTT CASSYPQQGQQPQHF TRBD1 few TRBJ1-5 TRBV6-5
TGTGCCAGCAGCGGCGGGGGGGCCTCCTACAATGAGCAGTTCTTC CASSGGGASYNEQFF TRBD2 NA TRBJ2-1 TRBV5-6
TGTGCCAGCAACCGAGGAGGGAACTATGGCTACACCTTC CASNRGGNYGYTF NA NA TRBJ1-2 TRBV7-2
TGTGCCAGCAGCAACCACGGGGTAGAGACCCAGTACTTC CASSNHGVETQYF NA NA TRBJ2-5 TRBV9